A single sample gave rise to the 15 T cell receptor beta chains below, sequenced in a study of metastatic and nonmetastatic thyroid tumors. With MiXCR, TCRdb reprocessed the PCR reads. The sample holds thousands of clones, approximately 31% seen once. Ahead of thyroid surgery, no patient had received treatment of any kind. The sample was adjacent normal tissue. The receptors here all came from a female donor with papillary thyroid cancer or a benign thyroid nodule (not recorded which). Some clones in this sample may be carry-over from other donors' samples.

This clone was seen only a few times. This rearrangement joins TRBV6-1 to TRBJ2-7; 7 bases match TRBD1. This CDR3 spans 15 amino acids. Germline CDR1 and CDR2: MNHNS and SASEGT. V shed 6 bases, J shed 3 bases, and the junction held 11 bases outside the gene matches. DNA for the CDR3: TGTGCCAGCAGGCGCCCCGGGACAGAATACTACGAGCAGTACTTC. Residues: CASRRPGTEYYEQYF.

The CDR3 protein is CASSLLKTGELFF. As DNA, the CDR3 is TGTGCCAGCTCACTTTTAAAAACCGGGGAGCTGTTTTTT. The chain links TRBV18 to TRBJ2-2; unclear D gene. Per the germline V gene, CDR1 is KGHSH and CDR2 is LQKENI. The length of the CDR3 is 13 residues. V lost 4 bases, J lost 5 bases, and 8 bases lay in between.

The chain has TRBV28 and TRBJ2-7, with a weak D call TRBD1 (6 bases). The germline V and J ends were trimmed by 6 bases and 3 bases, with 12 bases remaining between them. The germline V gene has CDR1 MDHEN and CDR2 SYDVKM. The CDR3 is made up of 13 amino acids. CDR3 bases: TGTGCCAGCAGGATCCCACAGGGCTACGAGCAGTACTTC. Translated, it gives CASRIPQGYEQYF.

This clone has just a few counts. The V call is TRBV6-1, the J call TRBJ2-7, with D perhaps matching TRBD1 (6 bases). This CDR3 is 11 amino acids long. V was shortened by 4 bases and J by 6 bases, with 7 bases between the two germline ends. CDR1 and CDR2 (germline): MNHNS, SASEGT. The DNA for the CDR3 is TGTGCCAGCAGTGGGACAGTCGAGCAGTACTTC. It codes for CASSGTVEQYF.

The V gene is TRBV20-1, the J gene TRBJ2-7; D possibly corresponds to TRBD2 (5 bases). The CDR3 contains 12 residues. CDR1 DFQATT and CDR2 SNEGSKA come from the germline V gene (reference sequence). The V end lost 1 base, the J end lost 2 bases, and 6 bases lay between the germline ends. CDR3 residues: CSARAEAYEQYF. CDR3 nucleotide sequence: TGCAGTGCTAGAGCGGAGGCCTACGAGCAGTACTTC.

This clone was found a few times. The V and J genes are TRBV29-1 and TRBJ1-2; D unresolved. The ends were cut back, 3 bases at V and 9 bases at J, with 14 bases in the middle. CDR3 length equals 12 residues. Per germline, CDR1 SQVTM and CDR2 ANQGSEA. The CDR3 loop reads CSVEILGNRYTF. CDR3 sequence (DNA): TGCAGCGTTGAGATTTTGGGAAATCGCTACACCTTC. Full variable domain (rest looked up from reference TRBV29-1 and TRBJ1-2): SAVISQKPSRDICQRGTSLTIQCQVDSQVTMMFWYRQQPGQSLTLIATANQGSEATYESGFVIDKFPISRPNLTFSTLTVSNMSPEDSSIYLCSVEILGNRYTFGSGTRLTVV.

This clone appeared a few times. This chain links TRBV2 with TRBJ2-5; 8 nucleotides agree with TRBD1. From germline, CDR1 is SNHLY and CDR2 FYNNEI. V lost 4 bases and J lost 2; bases outside the gene matches: 6. The CDR3 loop spans 15 amino acids. The CDR3 DNA follows: TGTGCCAGCAGTGTGGACAGGGCGATGCAAGAGACCCAGTACTTC. It yields the protein CASSVDRAMQETQYF.

This clone occurred a few times. The chain combines TRBV27 with TRBJ1-6; D not certain. Trimming stripped 1 base from V and 0 bases from J, with 4 bases between. Germline values: CDR1 MNHEY, CDR2 SMNVEV (reference sequence). The CDR3 runs to 15 residues. CDR3 sequence reads: CASSLWASYNSPLHF. DNA of the CDR3: TGTGCCAGCAGTTTATGGGCCTCCTATAATTCACCCCTCCACTTT.

This chain uses TRBV20-1 with TRBJ2-2; unclear D gene. CDR1 DFQATT and CDR2 SNEGSKA come from the germline V gene (reference sequence). V lost 0 bases to trimming and J lost 2 bases, with 7 bases between them. The CDR3 covers 14 residues. The CDR3 sequence: CSARDPTNTGELFF. CDR3 DNA: TGCAGTGCTAGAGATCCTACCAACACCGGGGAGCTGTTTTTT.

The CDR3 DNA follows: TGTGCCAGCAGTTCGCCCGCGGTGAGCTCCTATAATTCACCCCTCCACTTT. This translates into CASSSPAVSSYNSPLHF. This chain uses TRBV6-1 with TRBJ1-6; no clear D gene. The ends were cut back, 5 bases at V and 0 bases at J, with 14 bases in the middle. The CDR3 sequence is 17 residues long. Germline V gene data show CDR1 as MNHNS and CDR2 as SASEGT.

The V call is TRBV5-1, the J call TRBJ1-1, with TRBD1 identical over 7 bases. The CDR3 runs 15 residues. The J segment lost 4 bases and the V segment lost 5 bases, leaving 11 bases of the junction unmatched. In germline, CDR1 is SGHRS, CDR2 YFSETQ. CDR3: CASSRSDRSSTEAFF. The CDR3 DNA sequence: TGCGCCAGCAGTCGTTCGGACAGGTCGAGCACTGAAGCTTTCTTT.

This clone came up a few times. V usage is TRBV24-1 and J usage is TRBJ2-2; D is possibly TRBD1 (6 bases). The germline V gene encodes CDR1 KGHDR and CDR2 SFDVKD. V was shortened by 8 bases and J by 5 bases, with 14 bases between the two germline ends. This CDR3 region has 14 residues. The CDR3 DNA reads TGTGCCACCACATCGACAGGAGCGACCGGGGAGCTGTTTTTT. Its translation: CATTSTGATGELFF.

The rearrangement uses TRBV20-1 and TRBJ2-1; TRBD1 matches at 9 bases. Germline-derived CDR1 and CDR2 are DFQATT and SNEGSKA (reference sequence). Trimming removed 0 bases from V and 3 bases from J; junction bases left unmatched: 6. The CDR3 runs to 16 residues. CDR3 DNA sequence: TGCAGTGCTAGAGATCTTAGGACAGGGGACTACAATGAGCAGTTCTTC. Its protein is CSARDLRTGDYNEQFF.

The V and J genes are TRBV20-1 and TRBJ1-2, with no clear D. The CDR3 contains 12 residues. Per the germline V gene, CDR1 is DFQATT and CDR2 is SNEGSKA (reference sequence). The V and J ends lost 4 bases and 7 bases respectively, with 13 bases between them. CDR3 sequence (DNA): TGCAGTGCTATGCCGGGGTCGGTTGGCTACACCTTC. As protein: CSAMPGSVGYTF.

This clone was counted only a few times. The J gene is TRBJ2-7, the V gene TRBV19; D uncertain. In germline, CDR1 is LNHDA, CDR2 SQIVND (reference sequence). The length of the CDR3 is 13 residues. The V end lost 0 bases, the J end lost 3 bases, and 6 bases lay between the germline ends. CDR3 nucleotides: TGTGCCAGTAGTATAGATGGGGACTACGAGCAGTACTTC. Translating gives CASSIDGDYEQYF.